Described below is a single TCR beta chain sequence and its context. The antigen remains undetermined. The record originates from a study of shared clonotypes between healthy human individuals. The V and J ends lost 1 base and 7 bases, in that order; junction bases with no gene match: 7. From germline, CDR1 is SGHRS and CDR2 YFSETQ. The CDR3 is 14 residues long. Libraries were prepared by immunoSEQ multiplex PCR; TCRdb keeps only in-frame clonotypes and omits some of them. The sample comprises 1.6 million or so clones, just under 99% of which are singletons, and approximately 0.38% rests with the top ten. General study findings and limits: Sampling was confined to blood; repertoires within tissues likely differ. Clonotype sharing levels among donors were expected to vary with sequencing depth.

The sequence derives from a man younger than 40 in good health. Specimen: naive CD4+ T cells sorted from blood. The subset denotes: CD45RA+ positively selected. The genes are TRBV5-1 and TRBJ2-7, with 8 bases fitting TRBD2. The CDR3 nucleotides are TGCGCCAGCAGCTTGAGCGGGACTAGTACAGAGCAGTACTTC. Amino acids: CASSLSGTSTEQYF.